The rows below give T cell receptor beta chains drawn from one sample of a study of blood T cell repertoires in COVID-19. TCRdb's table, derived via immunoSEQ multiplex PCR, lists solely in-frame clones and lacks some. The profile shows around 220,000 clones, roughly 82% of them singletons. Sequencing input: peripheral blood. These receptors were obtained from a woman of 80 years or more with active or convalescent COVID-19. Each CDR3 is given with its conserved first and last residue.

j_call | v_call | cdr3_aa
TRBJ1-2 | TRBV20-1 | CSASQGLGGYTF
TRBJ2-1 | TRBV5-1 | CASSFASGGISSYNEQFF
TRBJ2-6 | TRBV15 | CATSSPRRLAGVPSSGANVLTF
TRBJ1-5 | TRBV2 | CASSENSWTGASNQPQHF
TRBJ2-4 | TRBV25-1 | CATQGQGASDIQYF
TRBJ2-3 | TRBV7-6 | CASSLRTSGILTDTQYF
TRBJ2-1 | TRBV3-1/TRBV3-2 | CASSQEHVRTSIAQFF
TRBJ2-7 | TRBV5-1 | CATSLGLAGDEQYF
TRBJ1-6 | TRBV7-2 | CASASSYNSPLHF
TRBJ1-3 | TRBV2 | CASSVGRGSGNTIYF
TRBJ1-3 | TRBV30 | CAWSQRGPGNTIYF
TRBJ1-1 | TRBV4-2 | CASSQVQWGQEAFF
TRBJ2-3 | TRBV6-5 | CASSSRTGGHTQYF
TRBJ1-4 | TRBV5-1 | CASSWTGGEKLFF
TRBJ2-2 | TRBV5-4 | CASSPGLAGGSNTGELFF
TRBJ1-2 | TRBV6-6 | CASSYLDRGAGGYTF
TRBJ2-5 | TRBV7-6 | CASSSLAGAVETQYF
TRBJ2-3 | TRBV6-5 | CASSYRLGSIDTQYF
TRBJ1-5 | TRBV10-3 | CAIRGQHSNQPQHF
TRBJ1-2 | TRBV28 | CASSLGQYGYTF
TRBJ1-5 | TRBV6-1 | CASSGRQGTSNQPQHF
TRBJ2-3 | TRBV7-9 | CASSLDGAGGTDTQYF
TRBJ1-2 | TRBV2 | CASTLDRGNYGYTF
TRBJ1-1 | TRBV6-5 | CASSPIWDRRRAFF
TRBJ2-2 | TRBV6-6 | CASRWGDGGELFF
TRBJ1-2 | TRBV28 | CASSLFRGPNGYTF
TRBJ2-6 | TRBV7-9 | CASSPRQRLSGANVLTF
TRBJ2-6 | TRBV30 | CAWSLGGSSGANVLTF
TRBJ2-7 | TRBV30 | CAWSVGLPREYEQYF